The source of this T cell receptor (beta chain) is a study of healthy donors' naive CD4 and CD8 T cells. Study context: TCR alpha primers covered all functional IMGT alpha gene variants.

CDR1 is ENHRY, CDR2 SYGVKD, per germline. This CDR3 has 14 residues. The germline V and J ends were trimmed by 5 bases and 0 bases, with 11 bases remaining between them. Each TCR library used roughly 510 ng of total RNA and a linear amplification protocol. Original analysis: From a handful of healthy donors, fewer than 85,000 rearranged TCR alpha transcripts were sequenced. One entry per CDR3 protein results from TCRdb running MiXCR on the reads. The authors' filters were not applied to this entry. The table lists roughly 200,000 distinct CDR3 sequences, 65% to 80% of them singletons. General observations from the study: A reported CD4+/CD8+ bias affected most V and J genes in naive cells.

Notes on this clonotype: Its antigen is currently unknown.

The clonotype originates from a pool of human donors in good health; the sample pools cells from several healthy donors. This chain uses TRBV10-3 with TRBJ2-7; D gene unclear. Sequencing input: naive CD4+ and CD8+ T cells sorted from blood, pooled from several donors. The chain's CDR3 is CAISPSPGSYEQYF. In DNA form, the CDR3 reads TGTGCCATCAGTCCCTCACCGGGCTCCTACGAGCAGTACTTC.